A selection of T cell receptor beta chains follows, all from one sample in a study of cytomegalovirus exposure and HLA in healthy donors. TCRdb's table, derived via immunoSEQ multiplex PCR, lists solely in-frame clones and lacks some. The sample consists of about 190,000 clones, roughly 80% of them appearing once. Sequenced sample: PBMCs. The receptors were sampled from a woman between 18 and 30 years old in good health and CMV-seronegative. The CDR3 runs from the conserved cysteine through the conserved F or W. The D gene is left open where the match is weak. The size field is filled for only some rows; it gives once, few, many or a size class.

>-|TRBV10-2|14|TRBJ2-1|-
CASSQGTNYNEQFF
TGCGCCAGCAGCCAGGGGACGAACTACAATGAGCAGTTCTTC
>once|TRBV27|18|TRBJ2-6|-
CASSPIVTQHSGANVLTF
TGTGCCAGCAGTCCCATAGTGACACAACACTCTGGGGCCAACGTCCTGACTTTC
>-|TRBV7-9|16|TRBJ1-2|-
CASSSPGYRGPFGYTF
TGTGCCAGCAGCTCCCCCGGTTATAGGGGCCCGTTTGGCTACACCTTC
>-|TRBV29-1|11|TRBJ1-1|-
CSATGNTEAFF
TGCAGCGCCACAGGGAACACTGAAGCTTTCTTT
>-|TRBV5-6|14|TRBJ2-7|TRBD1
CASSYGTGYYEQYF
TGTGCCAGCAGTTATGGGACAGGGTATTACGAGCAGTACTTC
>once|TRBV27|16|TRBJ2-7|-
CASSFIRDTGLLEQYF
TGTGCCAGCAGCTTTATCCGGGACACGGGTCTCCTCGAGCAGTACTTC
>-|TRBV29-1|12|TRBJ1-1|TRBD1
CSAGQGGTEAFF
TGCAGCGCCGGACAGGGGGGAACTGAAGCTTTCTTT
>-|TRBV9|13|TRBJ1-2|-
CASSVLEGYGYTF
TGTGCCAGCAGCGTTTTGGAGGGATATGGCTACACCTTC
>-|TRBV5-6|16|TRBJ2-7|TRBD2
CASSLRGGRRPYEQYF
TGTGCCAGCAGCTTGAGGGGAGGGAGGAGGCCCTACGAGCAGTACTTC
>-|TRBV2|13|TRBJ1-5|-
CASRPDSNQPQHF
TGTGCCAGCAGGCCAGATAGCAATCAGCCCCAGCATTTT
>-|TRBV4-3|17|TRBJ1-3|TRBD1
CASSQDRTGRIGNTIYF
TGCGCCAGCAGCCAAGATAGGACAGGCCGAATTGGAAACACCATATATTTT
>-|TRBV27|18|TRBJ1-4|-
CASSLPGFTTTTNEKLFF
TGTGCCAGCAGTTTACCCGGTTTCACTACCACAACTAATGAAAAACTGTTTTTT
>-|TRBV7-9|19|TRBJ2-1|TRBD2
CASIDRVRLAGSSYNEQFF
TGTGCCAGCATTGACAGGGTGAGACTAGCGGGGAGCTCCTACAATGAGCAGTTCTTC
>-|TRBV7-9|12|TRBJ1-1|-
CASSAQGGEAFF
TGTGCCAGCAGCGCCCAGGGTGGGGAAGCTTTCTTT
>few|TRBV5-6|11|TRBJ2-3|-
CASSLTDTQYF
TGTGCCAGCAGCCTAACAGATACGCAGTATTTT
>-|TRBV18|15|TRBJ2-3|TRBD2
CASSGLAGDSDTQYF
TGTGCCAGCTCAGGACTAGCGGGAGACTCAGATACGCAGTATTTT
>-|TRBV27|17|TRBJ2-4|TRBD2
CASSSLSGRVAKNIQYF
TGTGCCAGCAGTTCCCTTAGCGGGAGAGTAGCCAAAAACATTCAGTACTTC
>-|TRBV19|15|TRBJ1-5|-
CASSVTGISNQPQHF
TGTGCCAGTAGTGTTACGGGGATAAGCAATCAGCCCCAGCATTTT
>-|TRBV28|13|TRBJ1-2|TRBD1
CASSFGQGYGYTF
TGTGCCAGCAGTTTCGGACAGGGCTATGGCTACACCTTC
>once|TRBV10-3|15|TRBJ2-3|TRBD1
CAISGGQGVTDTQYF
TGTGCCATCAGTGGAGGACAGGGGGTAACAGATACGCAGTATTTT
>-|TRBV4-3|14|TRBJ1-5|-
CASSQNRYNQPQHF
TGCGCCAGCAGCCAAAACAGGTACAATCAGCCCCAGCATTTT
>-|TRBV27|19|TRBJ2-6|-
CASSLSWRAVPSGANVLTF
TGTGCCAGCAGTCTCTCTTGGCGCGCGGTTCCCTCTGGGGCCAACGTCCTGACTTTC
>-|TRBV6-5|11|TRBJ1-2|-
CASSYPVGYTF
TGTGCCAGCAGTTACCCCGTTGGCTACACCTTC
>-|TRBV5-1|15|TRBJ1-3|-
CASSSGDLTGNTIYF
TGCGCCAGCAGCTCGGGAGACCTAACTGGAAACACCATATATTTT
>-|TRBV30|17|TRBJ1-3|-
CAWSVRSGNPSGNTIYF
TGTGCCTGGAGTGTACGTTCGGGTAACCCCTCTGGAAACACCATATATTTT
>-|TRBV7-9|14|TRBJ2-1|TRBD2
CASSLITSDNEQFF
TGTGCCAGCAGCTTAATTACTAGCGACAATGAGCAGTTCTTC
>-|TRBV12-5|15|TRBJ1-2|-
CASGPDFRSNYGYTF
TGTGCTAGTGGACCTGATTTCAGGTCTAACTATGGCTACACCTTC
>few|TRBV5-4|14|TRBJ1-1|-
CASSLWQGITEAFF
TGTGCCAGCAGCTTGTGGCAGGGGATCACTGAAGCTTTCTTT
>-|TRBV7-2|17|TRBJ2-1|TRBD2
CASSLVGATSGGIEQFF
TGTGCCAGCAGCTTAGTGGGGGCGACTAGCGGGGGGATAGAGCAGTTCTTC
>-|TRBV18|14|TRBJ2-3|-
CASFTDYSTDTQYF
TGTGCCAGCTTCACAGATTACTCCACAGATACGCAGTATTTT
>-|TRBV7-2|14|TRBJ1-1|TRBD1
CASSVDRGNTEAFF
TGTGCCAGCAGCGTGGACAGGGGGAACACTGAAGCTTTCTTT
>-|TRBV7-2|16|TRBJ1-4|TRBD1
CASSLGDRGANEKLFF
TGTGCCAGCAGCTTAGGGGACAGGGGCGCTAATGAAAAACTGTTTTTT
>-|TRBV9|14|TRBJ2-1|TRBD2
CASSGLAGYNEQFF
TGTGCCAGCAGCGGACTAGCGGGCTACAATGAGCAGTTCTTC
>-|TRBV6-5|14|TRBJ2-1|TRBD2
CASTGTSGYNEQFF
TGTGCCAGCACTGGGACTAGCGGTTACAATGAGCAGTTCTTC
>-|TRBV19|15|TRBJ2-2|TRBD1
CASTRAETGNGELFF
TGTGCCAGCACCCGTGCCGAGACAGGGAACGGGGAGCTGTTTTTT
>-|TRBV10-3|14|TRBJ2-7|-
CAISEEGDRYEQYF
TGTGCCATCAGTGAGGAGGGAGACCGATACGAGCAGTACTTC
>-|TRBV19|16|TRBJ2-1|-
CASSWLQGDSYNEQFF
TGTGCCAGTAGTTGGCTACAGGGAGACTCCTACAATGAGCAGTTCTTC
>-|TRBV7-9|15|TRBJ2-1|-
CASSLDNNFWHEQFF
TGTGCCAGCAGCTTAGACAACAATTTTTGGCATGAGCAGTTCTTC
>-|TRBV18|17|TRBJ2-3|TRBD2
CASSPPGLAGATDTQYF
TGTGCCAGCTCACCACCGGGACTAGCGGGAGCCACAGATACGCAGTATTTT
>-|TRBV14|15|TRBJ2-3|TRBD2
CASSQVSGRSDTQYF
TGTGCCAGCAGCCAAGTTAGCGGGAGATCAGATACGCAGTATTTT
>-|TRBV5-4|12|TRBJ2-5|TRBD1
CASGTAQETQYF
TGTGCCTCAGGGACAGCCCAAGAGACCCAGTACTTC
>few|TRBV19|17|TRBJ2-6|-
CASSLRQVPYGANVLTF
TGTGCCAGTAGTCTAAGACAGGTCCCCTACGGGGCCAACGTCCTGACTTTC
>-|TRBV28|16|TRBJ1-2|TRBD1
CASSVLWDREDYGYTF
TGTGCCAGCAGTGTACTTTGGGACAGGGAGGACTATGGCTACACCTTC